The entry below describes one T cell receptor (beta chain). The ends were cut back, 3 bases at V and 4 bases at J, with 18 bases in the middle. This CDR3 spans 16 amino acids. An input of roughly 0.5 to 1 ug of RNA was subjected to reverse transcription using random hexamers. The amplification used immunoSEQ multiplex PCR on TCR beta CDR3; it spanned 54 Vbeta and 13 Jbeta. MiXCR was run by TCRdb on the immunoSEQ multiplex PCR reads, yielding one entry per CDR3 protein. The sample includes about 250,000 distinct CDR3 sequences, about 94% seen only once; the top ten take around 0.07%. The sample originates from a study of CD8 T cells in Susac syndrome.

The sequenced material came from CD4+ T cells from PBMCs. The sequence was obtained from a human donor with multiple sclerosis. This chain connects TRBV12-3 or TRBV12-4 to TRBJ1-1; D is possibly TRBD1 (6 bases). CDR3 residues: CASSFWGGAVSTEAFF. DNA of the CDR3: TGTGCCAGCAGTTTTTGGGGGGGCGCGGTTAGCACTGAAGCTTTCTTT.